This TCR beta chain was captured by sequencing in a study of blood T cell repertoires in COVID-19. Data came from immunoSEQ multiplex PCR; TCRdb stores just in-frame clones and leaves some out. The sample yields some 400,000 clones, 75% to 90% seen once. CDR3 length: 14 residues. Germline V gene lookup returns CDR1 SNHLY and CDR2 FYNNEI. Trimming took 0 bases from V and 4 from J, leaving 9 bases between them. The source is a man aged 25-40 years who had recovered from COVID-19. The chain employs TRBV2 and TRBJ1-1; no clear D. The sample taken for sequencing was PBMCs or T cells enriched from blood (not recorded which). The CDR3 loop is CASSEAYVSTEAFF. The DNA for the CDR3 is TGTGCCAGCAGTGAAGCCTATGTAAGCACTGAAGCTTTCTTT.